The present T cell receptor (beta chain) was sequenced within a study of T cells after yellow fever vaccination. Overall study: When fractions had low cell numbers, they were prepared with SMART-Seq v4 Ultra Low Input.

Study-wide findings and caveats: Within FACS-sorted repertoires, abundant clonotypes contaminating from the bulk population could be present.

UMIs and a universal primer site were added when TCR cDNA was made by 5'RACE template switching. MiXCR was run by TCRdb on the 5' RACE reads, yielding one entry per CDR3 protein. Here the sample spans hundreds of thousands of distinct CDR3 sequences, roughly a sixth being singletons. With regard to this clonotype: Its target is unknown.

Trimming pared 4 bases from V and 9 bases from J, leaving 13 bases between. CDR1 is SQVTM, CDR2 ANQGSEA, per germline. This CDR3 comprises 12 residues. V is TRBV29-1 and J is TRBJ2-1, with D unresolved. The sequence derives from a man in his late teens or twenties who received the YFV17D yellow fever vaccine. The input for sequencing was PBMCs, taken before the yellow fever booster vaccination. The CDR3 loop is CSVAFSDREQFF. In nucleotides, the CDR3 is TGCAGCGTTGCTTTCTCTGACCGTGAGCAGTTCTTC.